These T cell receptor beta chains were read from a single sample in a study of beta chain features in type 1 diabetes. The data were produced by immunoSEQ multiplex PCR, yet TCRdb's version contains in-frame clones alone and is incomplete. The sample includes hundreds of thousands of clones, 10% to 15% of them seen just once. The specimen was naive CD4+ T cells from blood. Every receptor here comes from a young man in good health. Both conserved end residues are part of each CDR3. A D gene is named only where the DNA matches it firmly. Not all rows give a size; the values are once, few, many and, for expanded clones, a class.

TRBJ2-3	-	-	TRBV6-6	TGTGCCAGCAGTTCCCGCGCAGATACGCAGTATTTT	CASSSRADTQYF
TRBJ2-3	-	-	TRBV5-1	TGCGCCAGCAGCGTAGGTGACAACACAGATACGCAGTATTTT	CASSVGDNTDTQYF
TRBJ1-1	-	few	TRBV7-2	TGTGCCAGCAGCTCCCTGGGGGGACCTCGCACTGAAGCTTTCTTT	CASSSLGGPRTEAFF
TRBJ2-7	TRBD2	many	TRBV30	TGTGCCTGGAGTGGCATCACTAGCGGGGGACGCGACGAGCAGTACTTC	CAWSGITSGGRDEQYF
TRBJ2-1	TRBD2	-	TRBV30	TGTGCCTGGAGTGTACGGGTGGGGCTAGCGGGATCGAATGAGCAGTTCTTC	CAWSVRVGLAGSNEQFF
TRBJ2-3	TRBD2	few	TRBV29-1	TGCAGCGTTGAAGACTCGGGGCAGCGGACTAGCGGGAGGGTCCTTCCAGATACGCAGTATTTT	CSVEDSGQRTSGRVLPDTQYF
TRBJ1-2	TRBD1	-	TRBV6-5	TGTGCCAGCAGCGTTGGGACAGCTCTTCGCTACACCTTC	CASSVGTALRYTF
TRBJ2-7	-	-	TRBV6-1	TGTGCCAGCAGAACACAGGGAAAGGACGAGCAGTACTTC	CASRTQGKDEQYF
TRBJ1-2	-	-	TRBV5-4	TGTGCCAGCAGACCCAGGACAGCGGGAGACTATGGCTACACCTTC	CASRPRTAGDYGYTF
TRBJ1-2	TRBD1	few	TRBV7-2	TGTGCCAGCAGCCGAAGTGGACAGGGGCAGGGCTACACCTTC	CASSRSGQGQGYTF
TRBJ2-1	-	few	TRBV20-1	TGCAGTGCCCGCGACAATGAGCAGTTCTTC	CSARDNEQFF
TRBJ2-3	-	few	TRBV20-1	TGCAGTGCTAGTTCAGCAGATACGCAGTATTTT	CSASSADTQYF
TRBJ2-5	TRBD2	-	TRBV6-6	TGTGCCTGCGAGCTAGCGGGAGCAGAGACCCAGTACTTC	CACELAGAETQYF
TRBJ2-2	-	few	TRBV4-3	TGCGCCAGCAGCCAAGATCTGAGGGTTACCGGGGAGCTGTTTTTT	CASSQDLRVTGELFF
TRBJ2-4	-	many	TRBV29-1	TGCAGCGTTGGAGGGCTCGCTCGCGGCATTCAGTACTTC	CSVGGLARGIQYF
TRBJ2-5	TRBD2	-	TRBV7-8	TGTGCCAGCAGCCGCCGCATGGGACTACAAGAGACCCAGTACTTC	CASSRRMGLQETQYF
TRBJ2-5	-	-	TRBV4-1	TGCGCCAGCAGCCATCTAGTGGGGGGGCCGGGGGAGACCCAGTACTTC	CASSHLVGGPGETQYF
TRBJ1-4	TRBD1	-	TRBV5-1	TGCGCCAGCAGCTTGGGCAACTACAGGGGAACTAATGAAAAACTGTTTTTT	CASSLGNYRGTNEKLFF
TRBJ2-7	TRBD1	-	TRBV28	TGTGCCAGTTTCACCGGGACAGGGGAGTACGAGCAGTACTTC	CASFTGTGEYEQYF
TRBJ1-5	TRBD1	few	TRBV7-9	TGTGCCAGCAGCCCTGGGACAGGGGGCCCTTATCAGCCCCAGCATTTT	CASSPGTGGPYQPQHF
TRBJ2-2	-	-	TRBV7-9	TGTGCCAGCAGCTTGTTCGTGTTGACCGGGGAGCTGTTTTTT	CASSLFVLTGELFF
TRBJ1-5	TRBD1	-	TRBV2	TGTGCCAGCAGCGAACGGGACAGGGCACAGCAGCCCCAGCATTTT	CASSERDRAQQPQHF